The TCR beta chain under discussion was sequenced for a study of shared T cell receptors in the human thymus. The CDR3 extends over 18 amino acids. Trimming removed 5 bases from V and 2 bases from J, with 19 bases in between. Per germline, CDR1 MDHEN and CDR2 SYDVKM. TCRdb's table, derived via immunoSEQ multiplex PCR, lists solely in-frame clones and lacks some. The data contain about 710,000 clones, around 87% of them singletons. The same data also went into a second study, on human thymus T cells. That work states: Obtained as resections during corrective heart surgery, the thymus tissue was then studied. Biased V and J segment usage appeared in thymus and peripheral blood.

The sequenced sample was thymocytes. The sequence derives from a boy under three years old with a congenital heart defect. The V call is TRBV28, the J call TRBJ1-6, with no clear D. DNA of the CDR3: TGTGCCAGCAGTCTCGAGGTGTCACATTGGCCCTATAATTCACCCCTCCACTTT. It codes for CASSLEVSHWPYNSPLHF.